These 30 T cell receptor beta chains originate from one sample sequenced in a study of cytomegalovirus exposure and HLA in healthy donors. PCR involved 60 Vbeta and 13 Jbeta primers. This table comes from immunoSEQ multiplex PCR, and its TCRdb copy is limited to in-frame clones, with some not included. The sample includes roughly 160,000 clones, about 80% seen only once; the top ten take around 9.8%. Sequenced: PBMCs. Every receptor here comes from a man aged 18 to 30 in good health and CMV-seropositive.

Only one count was recorded for this clone. This chain uses TRBV10-3 with TRBJ2-1, with 7 bases lining up with TRBD2. There are 13 residues in the CDR3. V dropped 4 bases and J dropped 9; count of bases not matched to a gene: 6. Germline V gives CDR1 ENHRY, CDR2 SYGVKD. In DNA form, the CDR3 reads TGTGCCATCAGTGTAGGACTAGAGGGTGAGCAGTTCTTC. This codes for CAISVGLEGEQFF.

The chain combines TRBV6-5 with TRBJ1-2, with no clear D. Germline V gene data show CDR1 as MNHEY and CDR2 as SVGAGI. V gave up 2 bases and J gave up 6 bases, with 13 bases separating them. This CDR3 has 14 amino acids. The CDR3 loop is CASSYDRISNGYTF. The CDR3 nucleotides read TGTGCCAGCAGTTACGATAGAATCTCAAATGGCTACACCTTC.

This chain uses TRBV7-9 with TRBJ1-1; a possible D gene is TRBD1 (6 bases). Trimming shortened V by 7 bases and J by 5 bases, and 11 bases separated the two germline ends. This CDR3 is 12 amino acids long. The germline V gene encodes CDR1 SEHNR and CDR2 FQNEAQ (reference sequence). CDR3 coding DNA: TGTGCCAGCACCTTCAGGGGAACTGAAGCTTTCTTT. Translated, it gives CASTFRGTEAFF.

V is TRBV19 and J is TRBJ1-1; D might be TRBD1 (6 bases). This CDR3 spans 15 amino acids. From germline, CDR1 is LNHDA and CDR2 SQIVND (reference sequence). Trimming took off 6 bases at V and 6 bases at J, with 20 bases between the two ends. This chain's CDR3 is CASSPQRGGAPEAFF. DNA for the CDR3: TGTGCCAGTAGCCCGCAAAGAGGGGGGGCCCCTGAAGCTTTCTTT.

The rearrangement links TRBV2 to TRBJ2-3, with D tentatively TRBD1 (6 bases). This CDR3 has 16 amino acids. Germline V gives CDR1 SNHLY, CDR2 FYNNEI. V was pared by 3 bases and J by 2 bases, with 15 bases between. The CDR3 here is CASSDPDRKDTDTQYF. In DNA, the CDR3 is TGTGCCAGCAGTGACCCAGACAGGAAGGACACAGATACGCAGTATTTT.

The V gene is TRBV5-1, the J gene TRBJ2-1; 10 bases are a match to TRBD1. With 5 bases clipped from V and 4 bases from J, the junction kept 3 bases outside the gene matches. This CDR3 has 14 residues. In germline, CDR1 is SGHRS, CDR2 YFSETQ. In DNA, the CDR3 is TGCGCCAGCAGTCGGGACAGGGGTTACAATGAGCAGTTCTTC. This translates into CASSRDRGYNEQFF.

V gene TRBV9 combines with J gene TRBJ2-7; perhaps TRBD2 as D (5 bases). V shed 4 bases and J shed 4 bases, with 15 bases lying between them. Germline lookup yields CDR1 SGDLS and CDR2 YYNGEE. This CDR3 is built from 14 residues. Here the CDR3 DNA reads TGTGCCAGCAGCCCCGACGGGGTTTTGTACGAGCAGTACTTC. Protein sequence: CASSPDGVLYEQYF.

The count of this clone is one. The genes are TRBV6-5 and TRBJ2-1; D remains unclear. CDR1 and CDR2 from the germline V gene are MNHEY and SVGAGI. This CDR3 region has 13 residues. The V end was cut by 1 base, the J end by 8 bases, with 9 bases between. CDR3 amino acids: CASSYFRNYEQFF. The CDR3 region has the DNA TGTGCCAGCAGTTACTTCAGGAACTATGAGCAGTTCTTC.

The chain links TRBV7-2 to TRBJ1-5, with TRBD1 matching 8 bases. J lost 0 bases, V lost 2 bases, and 9 bases had no gene match. This CDR3 is 18 amino acids long. Germline-derived CDR1 and CDR2 are SGHTA and FQGNSA. This chain's CDR3 is CASSLRATGGHSNQPQHF. The CDR3 nucleotides are TGTGCCAGCAGCTTACGAGCCACAGGGGGACATAGCAATCAGCCCCAGCATTTT.

J is TRBJ2-1 and V is TRBV7-9; TRBD2 matches 9 bases. This CDR3 comprises 16 residues. The V gene end was trimmed by 4 bases and the J gene end by 8 bases; junction bases not matched to a gene: 12. CDR1 is SEHNR and CDR2 is FQNEAQ in the germline V gene (reference sequence). DNA of the CDR3: TGTGCCAGCAGCTACTCCTTTCGCGGGGGGGCCGATGAGCAGTTCTTC. Amino acids: CASSYSFRGGADEQFF.

In regard to this clone: The same CDR3 can be traced to other DNA sequences in this sample. The chain combines TRBV7-2 with TRBJ2-7; D remains ambiguous. Germline lookup yields CDR1 SGHTA and CDR2 FQGNSA. Deletions cut 5 bases from V and 2 bases from J, with 4 bases between. This CDR3 has 11 residues. CDR3 in DNA: TGTGCCAGCAGCCCGGCCTACGAGCAGTACTTC. Amino acid sequence: CASSPAYEQYF.

This chain links TRBV7-6 with TRBJ1-3; the D gene is possibly TRBD1 (6 bases). Trimming stripped 6 bases from V and 8 bases from J, with 20 bases between. The germline CDR1 and CDR2 sequences are SGHVS and FNYEAQ. This CDR3 has 15 amino acids. CDR3 in amino acids: CASSPAGGALDTIYF. The CDR3 DNA reads TGTGCCAGCAGTCCTGCGGGGGGCGCTTTAGACACCATATATTTT.

This chain joins TRBV11-2 and TRBJ1-4; TRBD1 aligns across 10 bases. The trim removed 2 bases at V and 12 bases at J, leaving 6 bases unmatched. This CDR3 spans 14 amino acids. Germline V gene sequence: CDR1 SGHAT, CDR2 FQNNGV. In DNA form, the CDR3 reads TGTGCCAGCAGCTTAAGGTGGGACAGGGGACAACTGTTTTTT. Amino acid sequence: CASSLRWDRGQLFF.

The V call is TRBV4-1, the J call TRBJ2-7; TRBD2 aligns across 7 bases. This CDR3 has 14 residues. Germline V gives CDR1 MGHRA, CDR2 YSYEKL. Unmatched junction bases numbered 4, after V lost 2 bases and J lost 3 bases. CDR3 loop: CASSQREDNYEQYF. CDR3 nucleotide sequence: TGCGCCAGCAGCCAACGGGAGGATAACTACGAGCAGTACTTC.

The gene calls are TRBV19 and TRBJ2-4, with unresolved D. Trimming removed 5 bases at V and 4 bases at J, with 9 bases between. The CDR3 sequence is 13 residues long. Germline lookup yields CDR1 LNHDA and CDR2 SQIVND (reference sequence). CDR3 bases: TGTGCCAGTAGTCCTTTGACTAAAAACATTCAGTACTTC. This gives the protein CASSPLTKNIQYF.

The genes are TRBV19 and TRBJ1-1; 8 nucleotides align to TRBD1. Losses at the gene ends were 3 bases for V and 5 bases for J; bases not matched to a gene: 5. The germline V gene has CDR1 LNHDA and CDR2 SQIVND (reference sequence). The CDR3 sequence is 14 residues long. The CDR3 coding sequence is TGTGCCAGTAGTATGTCCAGGGGGCGAACTGAAGCTTTCTTT. This encodes CASSMSRGRTEAFF.

The CDR3 protein is CSGNGQAGTEAFF. CDR3 DNA: TGCAGCGGAAACGGACAGGCTGGCACTGAAGCTTTCTTT. This sequence joins TRBV29-1 and TRBJ1-1; 7 nucleotides align to TRBD1. This CDR3 has 13 amino acids. Germline CDR1 SQVTM, CDR2 ANQGSEA. The ends lost 7 bases at V and 4 bases at J; junction bases unmatched: 9. Using reference TRBV29-1 and TRBJ1-1 for the parts outside the CDR3, the full variable domain is SAVISQKPSRDICQRGTSLTIQCQVDSQVTMMFWYRQQPGQSLTLIATANQGSEATYESGFVIDKFPISRPNLTFSTLTVSNMSPEDSSIYLCSGNGQAGTEAFFGQGTRLTVV.

The chain combines TRBV5-4 with TRBJ2-1; 10 bases align to TRBD2. The germline CDR1 and CDR2 sequences are SGHNT and YYREEE (reference sequence). CDR3 size: 15 residues. V was pared by 4 bases and J by 5 bases, with 6 bases of the junction left unmatched. CDR3 loop: CASSKGLARNNEQFF. CDR3 coding DNA: TGTGCCAGCAGCAAGGGACTAGCGAGAAACAATGAGCAGTTCTTC.

This chain uses TRBV29-1 with TRBJ2-7; D gene uncertain. From germline, CDR1 is SQVTM and CDR2 ANQGSEA. The CDR3 contains 10 residues. V shed 4 bases and J shed 3 bases, with 4 bases lying between them. The CDR3, as DNA: TGCAGCGTTGCCAACTACGAGCAGTACTTC. It codes for CSVANYEQYF.

This chain links TRBV7-6 with TRBJ1-5, with no clear D. The CDR3 spans 12 residues. V lost 5 bases and J lost 5, with 7 bases in between. CDR1 SGHVS and CDR2 FNYEAQ come from the germline V gene. Here the CDR3 DNA reads TGTGCCAGCAGCCTATTTGATCAGCCCCAGCATTTT. Translated: CASSLFDQPQHF.

The chain combines TRBV7-8 with TRBJ2-7, with D perhaps TRBD2 (7 bases). V was cut by 2 bases and J by 2 bases, with 13 bases left in between. CDR1 is SGHVS and CDR2 is FQNEAQ in the germline V gene. The CDR3 totals 15 residues. The CDR3 here is CASSLTGGSTYEQYF. The DNA of the CDR3 is TGTGCCAGCAGCTTAACGGGGGGCTCCACCTACGAGCAGTACTTC. Variable domain in full (rest from reference TRBV7-8 and TRBJ2-7): GAGVSQSPRYKVAKRGQDVALRCDPISGHVSLFWYQQALGQGPEFLTYFQNEAQLDKSGLPSDRFFAERPEGSVSTLKIQRTQQEDSAVYLCASSLTGGSTYEQYFGPGTRLTVT.

About this clone itself: The sample holds other DNA sequences that translate to the same CDR3. The chain recombines TRBV19 with TRBJ2-4, with D unclear. Trimming pared 3 bases from V and 0 bases from J, leaving 6 bases between. Germline assignment: CDR1 LNHDA and CDR2 SQIVND (reference sequence). This CDR3 spans 14 amino acids. The CDR3 coding sequence is TGTGCCAGTAGTATCGCGTTAGCCAAAAACATTCAGTACTTC. It yields the protein CASSIALAKNIQYF.

The V call is TRBV4-2, the J call TRBJ2-1, with TRBD2 identical over 9 bases. Trimming cost V 0 bases and J 7 bases; bases outside gene matches: 10. The CDR3 is made up of 17 amino acids. The V gene's germline CDR1 is LGHNA and CDR2 YNFKEQ. In DNA form, the CDR3 reads TGTGCCAGCAGCCAAGATCTATTACTAGCGGGCCGAAATGAGCAGTTCTTC. Its protein product is CASSQDLLLAGRNEQFF.

This chain joins TRBV6-5 and TRBJ1-2; D not resolved. The CDR3 has 14 amino acids. Germline V CDR1 and CDR2: MNHEY, SVGAGI. V lost 5 bases to trimming and J lost 2 bases, with 12 bases between them. CDR3 sequence reads: CASSPDRANYGYTF. In nucleotides, the CDR3 is TGTGCCAGCAGTCCCGATAGAGCCAACTATGGCTACACCTTC.

This clone was observed many times. Other nucleotide sequences in the sample specify the same CDR3. This sequence joins TRBV19 and TRBJ1-1, with TRBD1 as a possible D gene (5 bases). The germline V gene has CDR1 LNHDA and CDR2 SQIVND (reference sequence). The CDR3 is 13 amino acids. V gave up 2 bases and J gave up 5 bases, with 9 bases separating them. The CDR3 loop reads CASSITGGTEAFF. The CDR3 nucleotides are TGTGCCAGTAGTATAACCGGGGGAACTGAAGCTTTCTTT.

J is TRBJ2-5 and V is TRBV7-3, with a tentative D call TRBD1 (6 bases). The CDR3 extends over 15 amino acids. Germline CDR1 SGHTA, CDR2 FQGTGA. Trimming took off 2 bases at V and 5 bases at J, with 15 bases between the two ends. CDR3 loop: CASSLLGQGGETQYF. In DNA, the CDR3 is TGTGCCAGCAGCTTATTGGGACAAGGCGGGGAGACCCAGTACTTC.

This chain joins TRBV10-3 and TRBJ2-1; TRBD1 agrees at 11 bases. Germline trimming cut 6 bases from V and 7 bases from J; bases unmatched to any gene: 5. The CDR3 loop spans 14 amino acids. From germline, CDR1 is ENHRY and CDR2 SYGVKD. The CDR3 region has the DNA TGTGCCATCAGGGCGGACAGGGGGCTTAATGAGCAGTTCTTC. This gives the protein CAIRADRGLNEQFF.

The CDR3 reads CASSGAINQPQHF. The CDR3 coding sequence is TGTGCCAGTAGTGGGGCAATAAATCAGCCCCAGCATTTT. The genes are TRBV19 and TRBJ1-5; TRBD1 is a possible D gene (5 bases). Germline CDR1 LNHDA, CDR2 SQIVND (reference sequence). V lost 5 bases to trimming and J lost 4 bases, with 9 bases between them. The CDR3 spans 13 residues.

The rearrangement joins TRBV4-1 to TRBJ2-3; D gene unclear. Germline V lookup: CDR1 MGHRA, CDR2 YSYEKL. V lost 1 base, J lost 1 base, and 12 bases lay in between. This CDR3 comprises 16 residues. CDR3 DNA sequence: TGCGCCAGCAGCCAAGCGTGGCGGAGCCGCACAGATACGCAGTATTTT. Protein: CASSQAWRSRTDTQYF.

The genes are TRBV4-1 and TRBJ2-5; D remains unclear. There are 15 residues in the CDR3. V was trimmed by 0 bases and J by 1 base, leaving 9 bases between them. Germline loops: CDR1 MGHRA, CDR2 YSYEKL. The chain's CDR3 is CASSQEPWLQETQYF. The CDR3 region has the DNA TGCGCCAGCAGCCAAGAGCCTTGGCTCCAAGAGACCCAGTACTTC.